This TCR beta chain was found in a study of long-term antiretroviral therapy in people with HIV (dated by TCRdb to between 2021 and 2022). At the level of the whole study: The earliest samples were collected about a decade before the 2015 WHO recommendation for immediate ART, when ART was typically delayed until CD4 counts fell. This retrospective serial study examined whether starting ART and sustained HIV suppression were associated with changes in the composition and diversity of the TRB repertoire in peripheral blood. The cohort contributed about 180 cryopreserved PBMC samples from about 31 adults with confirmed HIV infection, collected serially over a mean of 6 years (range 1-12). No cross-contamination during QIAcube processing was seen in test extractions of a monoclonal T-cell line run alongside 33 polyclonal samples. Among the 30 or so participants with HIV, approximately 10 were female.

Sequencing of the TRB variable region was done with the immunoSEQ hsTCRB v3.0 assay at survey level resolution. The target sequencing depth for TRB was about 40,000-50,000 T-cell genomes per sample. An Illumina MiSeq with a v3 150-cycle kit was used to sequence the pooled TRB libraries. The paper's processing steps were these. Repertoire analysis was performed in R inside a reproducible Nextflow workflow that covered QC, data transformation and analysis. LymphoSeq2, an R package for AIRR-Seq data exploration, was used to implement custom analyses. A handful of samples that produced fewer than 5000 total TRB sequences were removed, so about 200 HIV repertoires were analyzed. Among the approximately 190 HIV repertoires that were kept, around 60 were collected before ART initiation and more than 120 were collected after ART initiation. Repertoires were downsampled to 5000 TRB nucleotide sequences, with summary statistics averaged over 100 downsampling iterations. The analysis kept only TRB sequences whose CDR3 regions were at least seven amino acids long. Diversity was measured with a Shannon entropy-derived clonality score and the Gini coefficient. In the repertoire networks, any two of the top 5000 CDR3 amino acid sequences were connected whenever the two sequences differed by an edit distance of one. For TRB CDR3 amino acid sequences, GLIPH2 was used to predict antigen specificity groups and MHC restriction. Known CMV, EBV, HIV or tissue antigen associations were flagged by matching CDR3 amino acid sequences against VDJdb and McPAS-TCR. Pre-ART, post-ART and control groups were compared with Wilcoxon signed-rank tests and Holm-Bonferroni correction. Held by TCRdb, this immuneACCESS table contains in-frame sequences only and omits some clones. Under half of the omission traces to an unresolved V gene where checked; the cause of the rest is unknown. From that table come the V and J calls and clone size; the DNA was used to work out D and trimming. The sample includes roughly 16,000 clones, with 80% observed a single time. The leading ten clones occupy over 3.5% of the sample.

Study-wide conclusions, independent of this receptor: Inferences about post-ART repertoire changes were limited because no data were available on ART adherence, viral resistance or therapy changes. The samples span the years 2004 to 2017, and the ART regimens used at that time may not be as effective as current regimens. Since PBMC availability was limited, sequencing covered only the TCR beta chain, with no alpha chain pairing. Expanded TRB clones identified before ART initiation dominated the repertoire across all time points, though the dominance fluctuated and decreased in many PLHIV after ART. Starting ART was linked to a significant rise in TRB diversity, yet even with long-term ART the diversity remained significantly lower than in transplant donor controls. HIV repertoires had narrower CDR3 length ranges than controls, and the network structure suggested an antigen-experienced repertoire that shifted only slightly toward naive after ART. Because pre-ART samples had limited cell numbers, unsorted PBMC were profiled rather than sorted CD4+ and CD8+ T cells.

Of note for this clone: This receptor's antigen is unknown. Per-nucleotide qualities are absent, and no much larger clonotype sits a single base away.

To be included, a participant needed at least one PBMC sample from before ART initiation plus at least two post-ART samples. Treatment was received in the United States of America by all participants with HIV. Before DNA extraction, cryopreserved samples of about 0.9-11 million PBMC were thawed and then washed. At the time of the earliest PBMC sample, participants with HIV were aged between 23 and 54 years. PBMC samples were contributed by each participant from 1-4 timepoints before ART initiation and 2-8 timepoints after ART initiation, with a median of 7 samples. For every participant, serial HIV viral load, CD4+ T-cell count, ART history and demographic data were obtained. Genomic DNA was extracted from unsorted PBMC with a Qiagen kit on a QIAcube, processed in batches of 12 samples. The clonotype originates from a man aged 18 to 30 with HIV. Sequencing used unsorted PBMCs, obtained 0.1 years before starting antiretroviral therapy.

The bases are TGTGCCAGCAGTTGGTTCCCCGAGGACAGGATTCAAGAGACCCAGTACTTC. The translation is CASSWFPEDRIQETQYF. The chain uses TRBV28 and TRBJ2-5; TRBD1 matches 7 bases in the middle. Taken from the germline V gene, the CDR1 and CDR2 loops are MDHEN and SYDVKM. Here V drops 4 bases and J drops 2 bases, and the junction holds 13 bases not matched to any gene. The cysteine opens and the phenylalanine closes a CDR3 of 17 amino acids. Of all the DNA, just the CDR3 is kept, 51 bases in frame from base 1.